A single sample gave rise to the 13 T cell receptor beta chains below, sequenced in a study of metastatic and nonmetastatic thyroid tumors. Using MiXCR, TCRdb reanalyzed the PCR reads. The sample includes about 15,000 clones, approximately 20% of them seen just once. All patients were untreated before thyroid surgery. Sequencing was performed on tumor tissue. Source of these receptors: a female donor with papillary thyroid cancer or a benign thyroid nodule (not recorded which). Some clones in this sample may be carry-over from other donors' samples.

About this clone itself: This clone may be a read error of a much larger clone one base away. Other nucleotide sequences in the sample specify the same CDR3. V gene TRBV5-4 combines with J gene TRBJ2-2, with 9 nucleotides matching TRBD1. CDR1 and CDR2 from the germline V gene are SGHNT and YYREEE (reference sequence). CDR3 size: 15 residues. V was clipped by 5 bases and J by 4 bases; unmatched bases: 6. For the CDR3, the DNA is TGTGCCAGCAGTAGGACAGGGGCGGTCACCGGGGAGCTGTTTTTT. Amino acids: CASSRTGAVTGELFF.

Sample share makes this clone medium-sized. The rearrangement uses TRBV30 and TRBJ2-3, with 13 bases that match TRBD2. The germline V gene encodes CDR1 GTSNPN and CDR2 SVGIG (reference sequence). This CDR3 has 13 amino acids. Unmatched junction bases numbered 0, after V lost 3 bases and J lost 6 bases. CDR3 DNA sequence: TGTGCCTGGAGACTAGCGGGAGGGGATACGCAGTATTTT. Translation: CAWRLAGGDTQYF.

This clone was counted at least ten times. The rearrangement joins TRBV6-2 or TRBV6-3 to TRBJ2-3, with D possibly being TRBD1 (5 bases). Germline V gene lookup returns CDR1 MNHEY and CDR2 SVGEGT. V was cut by 6 bases and J by 7 bases, with 11 bases left in between. This CDR3 is built from 12 residues. The CDR3 here is CASRGAGYTQYF. The CDR3 nucleotides read TGTGCCAGCAGAGGGGCAGGGTATACGCAGTATTTT.

This clone counts as medium-sized. The rearrangement joins TRBV7-2 to TRBJ2-7; D might be TRBD2 (6 bases). Trimming cost V 5 bases and J 6 bases, with 11 bases left between them. The CDR3 totals 12 residues. Germline assignment: CDR1 SGHTA and CDR2 FQGNSA. CDR3 bases: TGTGCCAGCAGCGCGGGACTCGCCGAGCAGTACTTC. It translates to CASSAGLAEQYF.

The chain has TRBV7-8 and TRBJ2-7; D uncertain. V was cut by 5 bases and J by 0 bases, with 8 bases left in between. The CDR3 is made up of 13 amino acids. The germline V gene encodes CDR1 SGHVS and CDR2 FQNEAQ. The CDR3 DNA reads TGTGCCAGCAGCCCCCAGAGCTCCTACGAGCAGTACTTC. Amino acid sequence: CASSPQSSYEQYF.

This clone turned up a few times. The chain carries TRBV6-1 and TRBJ1-6; D gene uncertain. Trimming removed 6 bases at V and 14 bases at J, with 14 bases between. The CDR3 contains 12 residues. The germline gives CDR1 MNHNS, CDR2 SASEGT. This CDR3 is CASSFHGSTLHF. CDR3 sequence (DNA): TGTGCCAGCAGCTTCCATGGATCAACCCTCCACTTT.

V and J are TRBV12-3 or TRBV12-4 and TRBJ2-7; D is perhaps TRBD1 (5 bases). There are 13 residues in the CDR3. V was cut by 3 bases and J by 6 bases, with 12 bases left in between. CDR3 region: CASSFGSGPEQYF. The CDR3 DNA reads as TGTGCCAGCAGTTTTGGGTCAGGGCCCGAGCAGTACTTC.

The table lists this clone with many counts. The chain has TRBV19 and TRBJ1-5, with D unresolved. Germline assignment: CDR1 LNHDA and CDR2 SQIVND (reference sequence). The germline V and J ends were trimmed by 0 bases and 0 bases, with 12 bases remaining between them. The CDR3 runs to 17 residues. The CDR3 nucleotides are TGTGCCAGTAGTATAGATCAAGCAGCAACTAGCAATCAGCCCCAGCATTTT. Translation: CASSIDQAATSNQPQHF.

Many counts were recorded for this clone. The rearrangement links TRBV20-1 to TRBJ1-2; 7 bases are a match to TRBD1. Trimming took 5 bases from V and 8 from J; bases not matched to a gene: 11. This CDR3 is 13 amino acids long. Germline V lookup: CDR1 DFQATT, CDR2 SNEGSKA (reference sequence). CDR3 bases: TGCAGTGCTTCAAAGACAGGGATGGACGGCTACACCTTC. It codes for CSASKTGMDGYTF.

This clone was counted at least ten times. The chain links TRBV29-1 to TRBJ2-4, with D perhaps TRBD2 (6 bases). Germline V lookup: CDR1 SQVTM, CDR2 ANQGSEA. The V end lost 8 bases, the J end lost 1 base, and 18 bases lay between the germline ends. The CDR3 has 15 residues. The DNA of the CDR3 is TGCAGCCCCGGAGGGTCCCACAGGGCCAAAAACATTCAGTACTTC. It yields the protein CSPGGSHRAKNIQYF.

Notes on this clone: A much larger clone sits a single nucleotide away, making a read error possible. In the same sample, other DNA sequences code for this CDR3. The chain combines TRBV3-1 with TRBJ2-1; tentatively, D is TRBD1 or TRBD2 (5 bases each). Germline values: CDR1 LGHDT, CDR2 YNNKEL (reference sequence). V lost 8 bases and J lost 3, with 17 bases in between. This CDR3 region has 15 residues. The chain's CDR3 is CASARDPGFYNEQFF. CDR3 DNA sequence: TGTGCCAGCGCCCGGGATCCAGGGTTCTACAATGAGCAGTTCTTC.

The table lists this clone with a few counts. V and J are TRBV5-1 and TRBJ1-2, with D possibly matching TRBD1 (5 bases). Trimming shortened V by 4 bases and J by 7 bases, and 11 bases separated the two germline ends. CDR1 is SGHRS and CDR2 is YFSETQ in the germline V gene. This CDR3 comprises 12 residues. CDR3 sequence reads: CASSAGRFGYTF. For the CDR3, the DNA is TGCGCCAGCAGCGCAGGGAGATTTGGCTACACCTTC.

In its sample, this clone was seen a few times. The chain has TRBV6-1 and TRBJ1-2, with 7 bases identical to TRBD1. Germline CDR1 and CDR2: MNHNS and SASEGT. Germline trimming cut 9 bases from V and 8 bases from J; bases unmatched to any gene: 6. The CDR3 has 11 residues. The CDR3 here is CASGDSDGYTF. CDR3 in DNA: TGTGCCAGTGGGGACAGTGACGGCTACACCTTC.